These 27 T cell receptor beta chains came from one sample sequenced in a study of Graves' ophthalmopathy and Graves' hyperthyroidism. Researchers took RNA transcripts and amplified TCR beta CDR3 regions from them. In the first round, RT-PCR was carried out with HTBI primers, and a multiplex PCR formed the second round. One entry per CDR3 protein results from TCRdb running MiXCR on the multiplex PCR reads. The profile shows about 400,000 distinct CDR3 sequences, approximately 15% of them singletons. Sequenced input: peripheral blood. The source is a woman in her late teens or twenties with stable Graves' hyperthyroidism.

This clonotype was picked up many times. CDR3 DNA: TGCAGCGTAGTTGACAGGGTCTACGAGCAGTACTTC. Encoded protein: CSVVDRVYEQYF. The rearrangement links TRBV29-1 to TRBJ2-7, with 7 bases matching TRBD1. There are 12 residues in the CDR3. The germline V gene has CDR1 SQVTM and CDR2 ANQGSEA. Unmatched junction bases numbered 5, after V lost 6 bases and J lost 3 bases.

This clonotype was observed at least ten times. The chain has TRBV6-1 and TRBJ1-1, with TRBD1 identical over 7 bases. The CDR3 contains 12 residues. After removal of 6 bases from V and 6 bases from J, the junction contained 4 bases not matched to a gene. Germline CDR1 MNHNS, CDR2 SASEGT. DNA for the CDR3: TGTGCCAGCAGCGACAGGGTGTCTGAAGCTTTCTTT. Protein product: CASSDRVSEAFF.

The table lists this clonotype with many counts. The chain employs TRBV12-3 or TRBV12-4 and TRBJ1-2, with TRBD1 as a possible D gene (5 bases). This CDR3 has 13 amino acids. Trimming pared 0 bases from V and 8 bases from J, leaving 10 bases between. CDR3 loop: CASSLARRGGYTF. Here the CDR3 DNA reads TGTGCCAGCAGTTTAGCGCGTAGGGGCGGCTACACCTTC.

This clonotype occurred many times. The genes are TRBV20-1 and TRBJ1-1; 9 bases are shared with TRBD1. The CDR3 covers 15 residues. CDR1 is DFQATT, CDR2 SNEGSKA, per germline (reference sequence). With V trimmed by 1 base and J by 5 bases, 8 bases remained unmatched. The CDR3 sequence is CSARGKTGGGTEAFF. Here the CDR3 DNA reads TGCAGTGCTAGAGGCAAGACAGGGGGGGGAACTGAAGCTTTCTTT.

J is TRBJ2-5 and V is TRBV11-2; D unresolved. V lost 0 bases and J 5 bases, leaving 13 bases between the germline ends. The germline V gene has CDR1 SGHAT and CDR2 FQNNGV. CDR3 size: 15 residues. CDR3 bases: TGTGCCAGCAGCTTAGATCGCGGTTTCGGGGAGACCCAGTACTTC. This gives the protein CASSLDRGFGETQYF.

This clonotype was picked up a small number of times. The rearrangement links TRBV18 to TRBJ1-2; D gene uncertain. Between the trimmed V and J ends, which lost 3 bases and 2 bases, there was a span of 7 bases. The CDR3 consists of 13 residues. From germline, CDR1 is KGHSH and CDR2 LQKENI. For the CDR3, the DNA is TGTGCCAGCTCACCGAACAGAAACTATGGCTACACCTTC. It codes for CASSPNRNYGYTF.

Ten or more counts support this clonotype. The chain is built from TRBV7-3 and TRBJ1-2, with TRBD1 matching 8 bases. V lost 6 bases to trimming and J lost 8 bases; unmatched junction nucleotides: 8. Germline CDR1 SGHTA, CDR2 FQGTGA. This CDR3 region has 13 residues. CDR3 nucleotide sequence: TGTGCCAGCAGTCTCGGACAGGGACGAGGCTACACCTTC. Its translation is CASSLGQGRGYTF.

This clonotype was counted ten times or more. The J gene is TRBJ1-5, the V gene TRBV6-1; no clear D. Germline loops: CDR1 MNHNS, CDR2 SASEGT. The CDR3 is 13 amino acids. Trimming shortened V by 2 bases and J by 4 bases, and 6 bases separated the two germline ends. The DNA of the CDR3 is TGTGCCAGCAGTGAATTTGGGAATCAGCCCCAGCATTTT. This codes for CASSEFGNQPQHF.

The chain couples TRBV3-1 to TRBJ1-6; D not resolved. The CDR3 is made up of 14 amino acids. Germline CDR1 is LGHDT and CDR2 is YNNKEL (reference sequence). Trimming stripped 0 bases from V and 12 bases from J, with 12 bases between. CDR3 nucleotide sequence: TGTGCCAGCAGCCAAGATCACCTCAACAGACCCCTCCACTTT. It translates to CASSQDHLNRPLHF.

This clonotype appeared a few times. The chain uses TRBV7-2 and TRBJ1-5; D is uncertain. Germline V lookup: CDR1 SGHTA, CDR2 FQGNSA. The CDR3 length is 15 residues. V lost 5 bases and J 3 bases, leaving 14 bases between the germline ends. CDR3 bases: TGTGCCAGCAGCCCGGAGGCGGGCCCCAATCAGCCCCAGCATTTT. Its protein is CASSPEAGPNQPQHF.

On this clonotype: A much bigger clone sits one base away, suggesting this may be a read error. As the CDR3 is not closed by the conserved phenylalanine or tryptophan, this likely results from a read error. V usage is TRBV7-8 and J usage is TRBJ1-3; TRBD1 might be the D (5 bases). Germline CDR1 reads SGHVS; CDR2 reads FQNEAQ. Deletions cut 4 bases from V and 0 bases from J, with 13 bases between. The CDR3 has 16 amino acids. CDR3 sequence: CASSSSPGTSGNTIYY. As DNA, the CDR3 is TGTGCCAGCAGCTCATCACCCGGGACCTCTGGAAACACCATATATTAT.

This clonotype appeared many times. The chain combines TRBV12-3 or TRBV12-4 with TRBJ2-7, with D possibly matching TRBD2 (6 bases). The CDR3 has 14 residues. V was shortened by 3 bases and J by 2 bases, with 11 bases between the two germline ends. CDR3 amino acids: CASSFGGATYEQYF. The CDR3 DNA reads as TGTGCCAGCAGTTTTGGCGGGGCGACCTACGAGCAGTACTTC.

In this sample, this clonotype turned up many times. The chain couples TRBV6-2 or TRBV6-3 to TRBJ1-5, with no clear D. In germline, CDR1 is MNHEY, CDR2 SVGEGT. The CDR3 is made up of 13 amino acids. V dropped 5 bases and J dropped 4 bases, with 9 bases sitting between them. For the CDR3, the DNA is TGTGCCAGCAGTAACGGAGTAAATCAGCCCCAGCATTTT. The encoded protein is CASSNGVNQPQHF.

Ten or more counts support this clonotype. This chain connects TRBV28 to TRBJ1-6, with 7 bases aligning to TRBD1. CDR3 length equals 14 residues. The V gene end was trimmed by 8 bases and the J gene end by 10 bases; junction bases not matched to a gene: 11. Looked up from germline, CDR1 is MDHEN and CDR2 is SYDVKM. CDR3 residues: CASQGGAGFSPLHF. DNA for the CDR3: TGTGCCAGCCAAGGGGGCGCGGGATTCTCACCCCTCCACTTT.

This clonotype was found many times. CDR3 region: CASSSGNRKAFF. The CDR3 region has the DNA TGTGCCAGCAGCTCGGGAAACAGGAAAGCTTTCTTT. The genes are TRBV7-2 and TRBJ1-1; weak D call: TRBD1 (5 bases). Germline CDR1 is SGHTA and CDR2 is FQGNSA. This CDR3 is built from 12 residues. The ends were cut back, 4 bases at V and 9 bases at J, with 12 bases in the middle.

Many counts were recorded for this clonotype. The chain couples TRBV6-5 to TRBJ2-7; D is undetermined. The CDR3 sequence is 16 residues long. The germline gives CDR1 MNHEY, CDR2 SVGAGI. Trimming took off 5 bases at V and 3 bases at J, with 20 bases between the two ends. CDR3 bases: TGTGCCAGCAGTACCCACCACAAGGGCTACGACTACGAGCAGTACTTC. It encodes CASSTHHKGYDYEQYF.

In this sample, this clonotype turned up many times. CDR3: CASSRDRGQNTEAFF. As DNA, the CDR3 is TGCGCCAGCAGCAGGGACAGGGGACAGAACACTGAAGCTTTCTTT. The chain joins TRBV5-1 to TRBJ1-1, with TRBD1 matching over 10 bases. The CDR3 covers 15 residues. Germline V lookup: CDR1 SGHRS, CDR2 YFSETQ. The V and J ends lost 4 bases and 1 base, in that order; junction bases with no gene match: 4.

This clonotype was recorded many times. This chain joins TRBV29-1 and TRBJ1-1, with D perhaps TRBD1 (5 bases). This CDR3 spans 12 amino acids. V gave up 3 bases and J gave up 5 bases, with 10 bases separating them. Germline V lookup: CDR1 SQVTM, CDR2 ANQGSEA. The CDR3 loop is CSVDGGETEAFF. In DNA, the CDR3 is TGCAGCGTTGATGGGGGAGAGACTGAAGCTTTCTTT.

This clonotype has a count of ten or more. The genes are TRBV5-1 and TRBJ1-6; no definite D call. This CDR3 spans 14 amino acids. Germline V gene lookup returns CDR1 SGHRS and CDR2 YFSETQ. V was trimmed by 4 bases and J by 8 bases, leaving 13 bases between them. CDR3 in amino acids: CASSPHDVDSPLHF. The CDR3, as DNA: TGCGCCAGCAGCCCTCACGATGTGGATTCACCCCTCCACTTT. Complete variable domain (other parts from reference TRBV5-1 and TRBJ1-6): KAGVTQTPRYLIKTRGQQVTLSCSPISGHRSVSWYQQTPGQGLQFLFEYFSETQRNKGNFPGRFSGRQFSNSRSEMNVSTLELGDSALYLCASSPHDVDSPLHFGNGTRLTVT.

This clonotype showed up many times. The V and J genes are TRBV29-1 and TRBJ1-1, with D possibly matching TRBD1 (5 bases). The length of the CDR3 is 12 residues. Looked up from germline, CDR1 is SQVTM and CDR2 is ANQGSEA. The CDR3 reads CSALRGDTEAFF. In DNA, the CDR3 is TGCAGTGCCCTCCGGGGGGACACTGAAGCTTTCTTT.

In its sample, this clonotype was seen a few times. V and J are TRBV6-1 and TRBJ2-7; 7 bases are a match to TRBD1. This CDR3 has 13 amino acids. Trimming cost V 7 bases and J 6 bases; bases outside gene matches: 9. Per the germline V gene, CDR1 is MNHNS and CDR2 is SASEGT. This CDR3 is CASTPTGRGEQYF. The DNA of the CDR3 is TGTGCCAGCACTCCGACAGGGAGAGGCGAGCAGTACTTC.

Ten or more counts support this clonotype. The rearrangement uses TRBV10-3 and TRBJ1-1; tentative D call: TRBD1 (6 bases). Germline-derived CDR1 and CDR2 are ENHRY and SYGVKD. This CDR3 spans 14 amino acids. Deletions cut 4 bases from V and 0 bases from J, with 9 bases between. CDR3 residues: CAISVQGLNTEAFF. CDR3 nucleotides: TGTGCCATCAGTGTTCAGGGGTTGAACACTGAAGCTTTCTTT.

This chain links TRBV12-3 or TRBV12-4 with TRBJ2-7, with TRBD2 identical over 10 bases. J lost 0 bases, V lost 8 bases, and 10 bases had no gene match. CDR3 length equals 16 residues. The CDR3 loop reads CASGLAGEPRSYEQYF. CDR3 nucleotide sequence: TGTGCCAGCGGGCTAGCGGGGGAACCTCGCTCCTACGAGCAGTACTTC.

On this clonotype: One junction end disagrees with the germline gene, perhaps due to a read error. V usage is TRBV6-1 and J usage is TRBJ1-6, with 7 bases lining up with TRBD1. The CDR3 consists of 14 residues. CDR1 and CDR2 from the germline V gene are MNHNS and SASEGT. CDR3 DNA: TGTGCCAGTAGTGTCGGGACAGATAATTCACCCCTCCACTTT. It translates to CASSVGTDNSPLHF.

This clonotype has a count of ten or more. The chain carries TRBV10-2 and TRBJ2-7; perhaps TRBD1 as D (5 bases). V was trimmed by 7 bases and J by 2 bases, leaving 15 bases between them. Germline CDR1 reads WSHSY; CDR2 reads SAAADI. CDR3 size: 14 residues. CDR3 bases: TGCGCCAGCACGGGCGAGACAGTTACCTACGAGCAGTACTTC. Translation gives CASTGETVTYEQYF.

This clonotype was detected ten times or more. The J gene is TRBJ1-1, the V gene TRBV19; TRBD1 is a possible D gene (5 bases). The CDR3 totals 16 residues. Germline V gives CDR1 LNHDA, CDR2 SQIVND (reference sequence). Trimming removed 3 bases from V and 6 bases from J, with 20 bases in between. The CDR3 spells CASSMSKWAGGAEAFF. The CDR3, as DNA: TGTGCCAGTAGTATGTCTAAGTGGGCGGGAGGGGCTGAAGCTTTCTTT.

J is TRBJ2-3 and V is TRBV5-1, with TRBD1 matching 9 bases. After removal of 3 bases from V and 2 bases from J, the junction contained 4 bases not matched to a gene. Germline values: CDR1 SGHRS, CDR2 YFSETQ. This CDR3 has 15 amino acids. The CDR3 spells CASSSGQGNTDTQYF. The CDR3 DNA follows: TGCGCCAGCAGCTCCGGACAGGGGAACACAGATACGCAGTATTTT.